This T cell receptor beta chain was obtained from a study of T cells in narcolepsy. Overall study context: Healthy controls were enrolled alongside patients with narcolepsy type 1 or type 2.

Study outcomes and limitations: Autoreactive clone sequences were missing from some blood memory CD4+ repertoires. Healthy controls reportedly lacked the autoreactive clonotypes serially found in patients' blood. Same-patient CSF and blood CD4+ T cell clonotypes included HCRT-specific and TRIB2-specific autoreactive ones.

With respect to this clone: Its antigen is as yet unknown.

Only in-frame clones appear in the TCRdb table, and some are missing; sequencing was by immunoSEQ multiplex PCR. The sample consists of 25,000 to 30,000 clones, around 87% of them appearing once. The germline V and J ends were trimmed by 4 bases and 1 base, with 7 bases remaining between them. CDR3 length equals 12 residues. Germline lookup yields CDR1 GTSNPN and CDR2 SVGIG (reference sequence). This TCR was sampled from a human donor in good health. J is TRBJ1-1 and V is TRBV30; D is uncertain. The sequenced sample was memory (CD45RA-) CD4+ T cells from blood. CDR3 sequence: CAWTQGNTEAFF. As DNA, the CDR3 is TGTGCCTGGACTCAAGGGAACACTGAAGCTTTCTTT.